Below are 28 T cell receptor beta chains sequenced from a single sample in a study of shared T cell receptors in the human thymus. Clones were read by immunoSEQ multiplex PCR, and TCRdb kept only the in-frame ones, dropping some. The sample lists roughly 560,000 clones; around 78% were seen once. The data also belong to a second study, concerning human thymus T cells.

The material sequenced was thymocytes. The receptors were sampled from a boy younger than two with a congenital heart defect.

The chain recombines TRBV6-6 with TRBJ1-2; D is undetermined. The V end was cut by 6 bases, the J end by 4 bases, with 15 bases between. The CDR3 covers 14 residues. Germline CDR1 reads MNHNY; CDR2 reads SVGAGI (reference sequence). The CDR3 DNA follows: TGTGCCAGCAGGCTCTACCTACGGAGCTATGGCTACACCTTC. Translated: CASRLYLRSYGYTF.

The chain combines TRBV5-1 with TRBJ2-7, with D maybe TRBD1 (5 bases). The CDR3 length is 15 residues. Trimming cost V 0 bases and J 3 bases, with 13 bases left between them. Germline V gives CDR1 SGHRS, CDR2 YFSETQ. The CDR3 protein is CASSLDLGAYYEQYF. The CDR3 coding sequence is TGCGCCAGCAGCTTGGACCTAGGGGCTTACTACGAGCAGTACTTC.

The chain employs TRBV2 and TRBJ2-7, with TRBD2 identical over 7 bases. V shed 8 bases and J 1 base; nucleotides not matched to a gene: 14. CDR1 SNHLY and CDR2 FYNNEI come from the germline V gene. The CDR3 spans 16 residues. In nucleotides, the CDR3 is TGTGCCAGCTGGCCCCTAGCGGATAGGGGTTCCTACGAGCAGTACTTC. It codes for CASWPLADRGSYEQYF.

The V gene is TRBV7-9, the J gene TRBJ1-5; D might be TRBD1 (5 bases). Germline lookup yields CDR1 SEHNR and CDR2 FQNEAQ (reference sequence). The CDR3 covers 18 residues. Trimming cost V 0 bases and J 0 bases, with 15 bases left between them. The CDR3 DNA reads as TGTGCCAGCAGCTTAGCCGGCCAGGGCGGCTATAGCAATCAGCCCCAGCATTTT. Protein product: CASSLAGQGGYSNQPQHF.

This chain links TRBV7-9 with TRBJ1-3; D possibly corresponds to TRBD1 (6 bases). Germline loops: CDR1 SEHNR, CDR2 FQNEAQ (reference sequence). The V gene lost 6 bases and the J gene lost 2 bases, with 14 bases spanning the gap. CDR3 length: 15 amino acids. The CDR3 here is CASSNRVQAGNTIYF. The CDR3 DNA reads TGTGCCAGCAGTAACAGGGTTCAGGCTGGAAACACCATATATTTT.

The chain uses TRBV11-3 and TRBJ2-7; 9 nucleotides align to TRBD1. Germline lookup yields CDR1 SGHNT and CDR2 YENEEA. Trimming removed 5 bases from V and 5 bases from J; junction bases left unmatched: 13. The CDR3 loop spans 16 amino acids. DNA of the CDR3: TGTGCCAGCAGCCCATCGGGACAGGGTAAGGGGAACGAGCAGTACTTC. Translation gives CASSPSGQGKGNEQYF.

The chain links TRBV7-3 to TRBJ2-1, with 9 bases matching TRBD2. The CDR3 covers 15 residues. With V trimmed by 0 bases and J by 8 bases, 5 bases remained unmatched. Germline V CDR1 and CDR2: SGHTA, FQGTGA. The CDR3 DNA reads as TGTGCCAGCAGCTTAACTGGCGGGAGGGCCTATGAGCAGTTCTTC. This codes for CASSLTGGRAYEQFF.

J is TRBJ1-1 and V is TRBV27; a weak D match, TRBD1 (5 bases). The CDR3 is 15 residues long. V lost 4 bases, J lost 1 base, and 13 bases lay in between. Germline lookup yields CDR1 MNHEY and CDR2 SMNVEV (reference sequence). The CDR3 region is CASSWAKTGNTEAFF. CDR3 sequence (DNA): TGTGCCAGCAGTTGGGCCAAAACAGGGAACACTGAAGCTTTCTTT.

The rearrangement links TRBV19 to TRBJ1-2; TRBD1 matches 7 bases. Looked up from germline, CDR1 is LNHDA and CDR2 is SQIVND (reference sequence). Trimming at V came to 5 bases and at J to 8 bases, leaving 11 bases not matched to a gene. The CDR3 is 14 amino acids. The CDR3 nucleotides read TGTGCCAGTAGTCTCCTCCGGGACAGAAAAGGCTACACCTTC. Its translation: CASSLLRDRKGYTF.

The chain carries TRBV7-9 and TRBJ2-7, with a tentative D call TRBD1 (7 bases). There are 13 residues in the CDR3. Trimming took 5 bases from V and 7 from J, leaving 15 bases between them. Per the germline V gene, CDR1 is SEHNR and CDR2 is FQNEAQ (reference sequence). CDR3 sequence: CASSPRAGGEQYF. The CDR3 nucleotides are TGTGCCAGCAGCCCCAGGGCAGGGGGGGAGCAGTACTTC.

This clone was observed a single time. The genes are TRBV30 and TRBJ1-3; D perhaps matches TRBD1 (5 bases). The length of the CDR3 is 18 residues. V was trimmed by 2 bases and J by 0 bases, leaving 20 bases between them. The germline CDR1 and CDR2 sequences are GTSNPN and SVGIG (reference sequence). The CDR3 loop is CAWSPIPLTGSSGNTIYF. CDR3 sequence (DNA): TGTGCCTGGAGTCCCATACCCCTAACAGGCAGCTCTGGAAACACCATATATTTT.

Concerning this clone itself: One junction end disagrees with the germline gene, perhaps due to a read error. The V and J genes are TRBV7-7 and TRBJ2-1; the match to TRBD1 covers 9 bases. CDR3 size: 15 residues. Germline lookup yields CDR1 SSHAT and CDR2 FNYEAQ (reference sequence). The chain's CDR3 is CASSVDRGDYNEQFF. The CDR3 region has the DNA TGTGCTAGCAGCGTGGACAGGGGCGACTACAATGAGCAGTTCTTC.

V usage is TRBV9 and J usage is TRBJ2-7; TRBD2 might be the D (6 bases). Trimming stripped 1 base from V and 2 bases from J, with 22 bases between. Germline V lookup: CDR1 SGDLS, CDR2 YYNGEE. The CDR3 extends over 18 amino acids. CDR3 DNA: TGTGCCAGCAGCGTAACCTCTGGGAGCGGGCGTGACCCCTACGAGCAGTACTTC. Its translation is CASSVTSGSGRDPYEQYF. The full variable domain, in which reference TRBV9 and TRBJ2-7 provide the parts outside the CDR3, is DSGVTQTPKHLITATGQRVTLRCSPRSGDLSVYWYQQSLDQGLQFLIQYYNGEERAKGNILERFSAQQFPDLHSELNLSSLELGDSALYFCASSVTSGSGRDPYEQYFGPGTRLTVT.

The V and J genes are TRBV5-1 and TRBJ2-1, with TRBD2 matching over 7 bases. Per germline, CDR1 SGHRS and CDR2 YFSETQ. The CDR3 consists of 19 residues. V lost 2 bases and J lost 6; bases outside the gene matches: 20. This CDR3 is CASSFASSGKGRAANEQFF. Here the CDR3 DNA reads TGCGCCAGCAGCTTCGCCTCTTCCGGTAAGGGGAGGGCCGCCAATGAGCAGTTCTTC. The full variable domain, rest sourced from reference TRBV5-1 and TRBJ2-1, is KAGVTQTPRYLIKTRGQQVTLSCSPISGHRSVSWYQQTPGQGLQFLFEYFSETQRNKGNFPGRFSGRQFSNSRSEMNVSTLELGDSALYLCASSFASSGKGRAANEQFFGPGTRLTVL.

This chain joins TRBV27 and TRBJ2-1; the D is unclear. CDR3 length: 13 amino acids. CDR1 and CDR2 (germline): MNHEY, SMNVEV (reference sequence). Trimming took off 2 bases at V and 3 bases at J, with 5 bases between the two ends. This CDR3 is CASSLGSYNEQFF. CDR3 DNA: TGTGCCAGCAGTTTAGGTAGCTACAATGAGCAGTTCTTC.

The chain is built from TRBV9 and TRBJ1-1, with D unresolved. This CDR3 has 14 residues. The V gene's germline CDR1 is SGDLS and CDR2 YYNGEE. Trimming left V 0 bases short and J 4 bases short, with 10 bases between. The DNA of the CDR3 is TGTGCCAGCAGCGTAGCCGAGGAGGGCACTGAAGCTTTCTTT. Residues: CASSVAEEGTEAFF.

This chain connects TRBV6-1 to TRBJ2-1, with 9 bases matching TRBD1. The CDR3 runs 15 residues. J gave up 8 bases and V 6 bases, and 11 bases lay outside the gene matches. Germline V gives CDR1 MNHNS, CDR2 SASEGT. The CDR3 coding sequence is TGTGCCAGCAGATCCCCGGGACAGGGTATGGATGAGCAGTTCTTC. Protein sequence: CASRSPGQGMDEQFF.

The V and J genes are TRBV4-1 and TRBJ2-5, with TRBD1 identical over 7 bases. The CDR3 is 17 amino acids. Germline CDR1 MGHRA, CDR2 YSYEKL. V shed 3 bases, J shed 3 bases, and the junction held 13 bases outside the gene matches. This CDR3 reads CASSHEEEDRDEETQYF. The CDR3 DNA is TGCGCCAGCAGCCACGAGGAGGAAGACAGGGACGAAGAGACCCAGTACTTC.

The rearrangement links TRBV4-2 to TRBJ2-5; tentative D call: TRBD2 (7 bases). The germline gives CDR1 LGHNA, CDR2 YNFKEQ. The CDR3 has 17 amino acids. Trimming shortened V by 4 bases and J by 4 bases, and 22 bases separated the two germline ends. Here the CDR3 reads CASSRGGREYYGETQYF. The CDR3 DNA reads as TGTGCCAGCAGCCGGGGGGGGCGGGAGTATTATGGAGAGACCCAGTACTTC.

The chain uses TRBV4-3 and TRBJ2-3, with TRBD1 matching 12 bases. CDR1 is LGHNA, CDR2 YSLEER, per germline. The CDR3 extends over 17 amino acids. Trimming cost V 4 bases and J 4 bases; bases outside gene matches: 9. CDR3 loop: CASSPVPGQGAPDTQYF. The CDR3 bases are TGCGCCAGCAGCCCCGTGCCGGGACAGGGGGCCCCAGATACGCAGTATTTT.

The chain uses TRBV30 and TRBJ2-3; D is ambiguous. The germline V and J ends were trimmed by 0 bases and 0 bases, with 19 bases remaining between them. Germline CDR1 is GTSNPN and CDR2 is SVGIG (reference sequence). CDR3 length: 18 residues. The chain's CDR3 is CAWSVLRDGALSTDTQYF. The CDR3, as DNA: TGTGCCTGGAGTGTACTACGTGATGGCGCTCTCAGCACAGATACGCAGTATTTT.

This clone has just a few counts. J is TRBJ2-7 and V is TRBV4-2; the D gene is possibly TRBD1 (6 bases). The CDR3 sequence is 21 residues long. From germline, CDR1 is LGHNA and CDR2 YNFKEQ. V was pared by 4 bases and J by 3 bases, with 34 bases between. DNA of the CDR3: TGTGCCAGCAGCCTCACTAGGGTTCGGGACAAGACCCTTAGGTTCGGCTACGAGCAGTACTTC. The encoded protein is CASSLTRVRDKTLRFGYEQYF.

The genes are TRBV13 and TRBJ1-3, with a weak D call TRBD1 (5 bases). The CDR3 is 12 residues long. CDR1 is PRHDT and CDR2 is FYEKMQ in the germline V gene (reference sequence). The V gene lost 8 bases and the J gene lost 7 bases, with 12 bases spanning the gap. The chain's CDR3 is CASQGRGNTIYF. The CDR3, as DNA: TGTGCCAGCCAGGGTCGGGGGAACACCATATATTTT.

This chain joins TRBV18 and TRBJ1-3; D gene uncertain. Trimming removed 1 base at V and 4 bases at J, with 14 bases between. Germline V gene sequence: CDR1 KGHSH, CDR2 LQKENI. The CDR3 is made up of 16 amino acids. The CDR3 region has the DNA TGTGCCAGCTCACCACGTTATAGAGGTTACGGAAACACCATATATTTT. This gives the protein CASSPRYRGYGNTIYF. Together with reference TRBV18 and TRBJ1-3, the CDR3 gives the full variable domain: NAGVMQNPRHLVRRRGQEARLRCSPMKGHSHVYWYRQLPEEGLKFMVYLQKENIIDESGMPKERFSAEFPKEGPSILRIQQVVRGDSAAYFCASSPRYRGYGNTIYFGEGSWLTVV.

CDR3: CASSHYRGGDTGELFF. The CDR3 region has the DNA TGTGCCAGTAGCCACTACAGGGGGGGGGACACCGGGGAGCTGTTTTTT. The chain uses TRBV19 and TRBJ2-2, with D possibly TRBD1 on 8 matching bases. CDR3 length equals 16 residues. V lost 6 bases to trimming and J lost 3 bases, with 17 bases between them. Germline CDR1 and CDR2: LNHDA and SQIVND (reference sequence).

The chain joins TRBV14 to TRBJ2-5, with D possibly TRBD2 on 5 matching bases. Germline CDR1 is SGHDN and CDR2 is FVKESK. Trimming stripped 1 base from V and 4 bases from J, with 7 bases between. The CDR3 covers 13 residues. The CDR3 protein is CASSQGETETQYF. Written as DNA, the CDR3 is TGTGCCAGCAGCCAAGGGGAGACAGAGACCCAGTACTTC.

This rearrangement joins TRBV4-2 to TRBJ2-5; D ambiguous. Trimming left V 1 base short and J 1 base short, with 13 bases between. The CDR3 is 16 amino acids. CDR1 is LGHNA and CDR2 is YNFKEQ in the germline V gene. CDR3 sequence reads: CASSQGLARAQETQYF. CDR3 sequence (DNA): TGTGCCAGCAGCCAAGGCCTCGCACGAGCCCAAGAGACCCAGTACTTC.

Notes on this clone: Germline is not matched at one junction end, which may reflect a read error. This chain uses TRBV28 with TRBJ2-7; 8 bases agree with TRBD2. Germline CDR1 MDHEN, CDR2 SYDVKM. The CDR3 covers 16 residues. The CDR3 is CASIPGGGLVSYEQYF. For the CDR3, the DNA is TGTGCCAGCATCCCCGGGGGGGGACTAGTCTCCTATGAGCAGTACTTC.